A selection of T cell receptor beta chains follows, all from one sample in a study of shared clonotypes between healthy human individuals. The assay was immunoSEQ multiplex PCR, and TCRdb's table has in-frame clones only and misses some. Seen here are roughly 2.6 million clones, about 92% observed once, and the top ten hold 0.11% to 0.15%. The sample consisted of naive CD4+ T cells sorted from blood. These TCRs come from a man between 18 and 35 years old in good health. Each CDR3 is given with its conserved first and last residue. A D gene is named only where the DNA matches it firmly. Clone sizes are given selectively: once, few, many, or a class where the clone is expanded.

j_gene | abundance | d_gene | v_gene | len | CDR3aa | CDR3nt
TRBJ2-7 | NA | TRBD1 | TRBV6-5 | 14 | CASSLTGDSYEQYF | TGTGCCAGCAGTTTGACAGGGGACTCCTACGAGCAGTACTTC
TRBJ2-2 | NA | NA | TRBV7-9 | 16 | CASSLPSRSDTGELFF | TGTGCCAGCAGCTTGCCCTCTAGGAGTGACACCGGGGAGCTGTTTTTT
TRBJ1-5 | NA | NA | TRBV30 | 17 | CAWSKPRQAKFNQPQHF | TGTGCCTGGAGTAAACCCCGACAGGCTAAATTTAATCAGCCCCAGCATTTT
TRBJ2-5 | NA | NA | TRBV4-3 | 14 | CASSQEGGQETQYF | TGCGCCAGCAGCCAAGAGGGGGGCCAAGAGACCCAGTACTTC
TRBJ2-3 | NA | TRBD1 | TRBV27 | 14 | CASLGQGSTDTQYF | TGTGCCAGCCTAGGACAGGGGAGCACAGATACGCAGTATTTT
TRBJ2-1 | NA | NA | TRBV7-2 | 11 | CASSPSGEQFF | TGTGCCAGCAGCCCGAGCGGGGAGCAGTTCTTC
TRBJ1-6 | NA | NA | TRBV5-1 | 15 | CASSFGRFYNSPLHF | TGCGCCAGCAGCTTTGGACGGTTCTATAATTCACCCCTCCACTTT
TRBJ1-6 | NA | NA | TRBV7-2 | 16 | CASSLVWSAGRSPLHF | TGTGCCAGCAGCTTAGTGTGGTCAGCGGGGCGTTCACCCCTCCACTTT
TRBJ1-2 | NA | NA | TRBV19 | 14 | CASSTTGENYGYTF | TGTGCCAGTAGTACCACAGGCGAAAACTATGGCTACACCTTC
TRBJ2-1 | NA | NA | TRBV6-1 | 15 | CASSETIPSYNEQFF | TGTGCCAGCAGTGAGACTATTCCCTCCTACAATGAGCAGTTCTTC
TRBJ2-1 | NA | NA | TRBV27 | 15 | CASSFDWNSYNEQFF | TGTGCCAGCAGTTTCGACTGGAACTCCTACAATGAGCAGTTCTTC
TRBJ2-3 | NA | NA | TRBV11-2 | 13 | CASSLGATDTQYF | TGTGCCAGCAGCTTAGGGGCTACAGATACGCAGTATTTT
TRBJ1-5 | NA | NA | TRBV7-2 | 14 | CASSRSGTNQPQHF | TGTGCCAGCAGCCGCTCCGGGACCAATCAGCCCCAGCATTTT
TRBJ2-2 | NA | TRBD1 | TRBV11-1 | 17 | CASSLRDRDYSTGELFF | TGTGCCAGCAGCTTAAGGGACAGGGATTATAGCACCGGGGAGCTGTTTTTT
TRBJ2-1 | NA | TRBD1 | TRBV7-9 | 15 | CASSYGTGDYNEQFF | TGTGCCAGCAGCTACGGGACAGGCGACTACAATGAGCAGTTCTTC
TRBJ1-6 | NA | NA | TRBV4-3 | 14 | CASSLGGVASPLHF | TGCGCCAGCAGCCTGGGCGGGGTAGCTTCACCCCTCCACTTT
TRBJ2-2 | NA | NA | TRBV18 | 18 | CASSPATPTARNTGELFF | TGTGCCAGCTCTCCCGCGACACCTACCGCCCGCAACACCGGGGAGCTGTTTTTT
TRBJ1-2 | NA | TRBD1 | TRBV7-2 | 17 | CASSLSPGQVINYGYTF | TGTGCCAGCAGCTTATCCCCGGGACAGGTGATTAACTATGGCTACACCTTC
TRBJ2-7 | NA | TRBD1 | TRBV6-5 | 15 | CASSPQPGQGYEQYF | TGTGCCAGCAGCCCTCAACCGGGACAGGGATACGAGCAGTACTTC
TRBJ2-5 | NA | NA | TRBV5-1 | 15 | CASSLAGLNQETQYF | TGCGCCAGCAGCTTGGCTGGGCTCAACCAAGAGACCCAGTACTTC
TRBJ2-3 | once | TRBD2 | TRBV7-3 | 15 | CASSRRGGGTDTQYF | TGTGCCAGCAGCCGTCGCGGGGGTGGCACAGATACGCAGTATTTT
TRBJ1-5 | NA | NA | TRBV6-5 | 15 | CASRQDRNSNQPQHF | TGTGCCAGCAGACAAGACAGAAATAGCAATCAGCCCCAGCATTTT
TRBJ1-1 | few | NA | TRBV9 | 11 | CASSGYREAFF | TGTGCCAGCAGCGGGTACAGGGAGGCTTTCTTT
TRBJ2-7 | NA | TRBD2 | TRBV7-9 | 16 | CASSLIGLAGTYEQYF | TGTGCCAGCAGCTTGATTGGGCTAGCGGGGACCTACGAGCAGTACTTC
TRBJ2-7 | NA | NA | TRBV9 | 15 | CASSGGTGRPYEQYF | TGTGCCAGCAGCGGGGGTACAGGGAGGCCCTACGAGCAGTACTTC
TRBJ1-6 | once | NA | TRBV6-5 | 14 | CASSYSGYQSPLHF | TGTGCCAGCAGTTACTCAGGGTATCAGTCACCCCTCCACTTT
TRBJ2-3 | once | NA | TRBV5-1 | 15 | CASSMDSSGPDTQYF | TGCGCCAGCAGCATGGACAGCTCAGGTCCAGATACGCAGTATTTT
TRBJ2-7 | NA | NA | TRBV11-2 | 15 | CASSLEIPGSHEQYF | TGTGCCAGCAGCTTAGAAATCCCAGGGTCCCACGAGCAGTACTTC
TRBJ1-3 | NA | TRBD1 | TRBV2 | 14 | CASSEDRRGNTIYF | TGTGCCAGCAGCGAGGACAGGAGAGGAAACACCATATATTTT
TRBJ2-2 | NA | NA | TRBV2 | 13 | CASSWDFTGELFF | TGTGCCAGCAGTTGGGACTTCACCGGGGAGCTGTTTTTT
TRBJ1-2 | NA | NA | TRBV6-1 | 13 | CASSEVRRDGYTF | TGTGCCAGCAGTGAAGTGAGGAGGGATGGCTACACCTTC
TRBJ2-3 | NA | NA | TRBV10-1 | 15 | CASSEELANPDTQYF | TGCGCCAGCAGCGAAGAACTAGCCAACCCAGATACGCAGTATTTT
TRBJ2-7 | NA | NA | TRBV27 | 15 | CASSLSSTSSYEQYF | TGTGCCAGCAGTTTGTCGTCGACTAGCTCCTACGAGCAGTACTTC
TRBJ1-3 | NA | NA | TRBV2 | 15 | CASSAAGPSGNTIYF | TGTGCCAGCAGTGCGGCAGGGCCTTCTGGAAACACCATATATTTT
TRBJ2-3 | NA | NA | TRBV5-5 | 15 | CASSLFGTATDTQYF | TGTGCCAGCAGCTTGTTCGGGACGGCGACAGATACGCAGTATTTT
TRBJ2-1 | NA | TRBD2 | TRBV10-2 | 15 | CASSESGGSYNEQFF | TGCGCCAGCAGTGAGTCGGGGGGGTCCTACAATGAGCAGTTCTTC
TRBJ2-3 | NA | NA | TRBV7-2 | 16 | CASSLYQGLTSDTQYF | TGTGCCAGCAGCTTATATCAGGGCCTAACCTCAGATACGCAGTATTTT
TRBJ2-1 | NA | TRBD1 | TRBV11-2 | 15 | CASAMGQGAYNEQFF | TGTGCCAGCGCGATGGGACAGGGGGCCTACAATGAGCAGTTCTTC
TRBJ2-7 | NA | NA | TRBV6-5 | 14 | CASSYSRASYEQYF | TGTGCCAGCAGTTACTCCCGAGCTTCCTACGAGCAGTACTTC
TRBJ2-6 | NA | NA | TRBV28 | 15 | CASGGAGSGANVLTF | TGTGCCAGCGGCGGTGCCGGGTCTGGGGCCAACGTCCTGACTTTC
TRBJ1-1 | NA | TRBD1 | TRBV6-1 | 13 | CASSLQGDTEAFF | TGTGCCAGCAGCCTACAGGGGGACACTGAAGCTTTCTTT